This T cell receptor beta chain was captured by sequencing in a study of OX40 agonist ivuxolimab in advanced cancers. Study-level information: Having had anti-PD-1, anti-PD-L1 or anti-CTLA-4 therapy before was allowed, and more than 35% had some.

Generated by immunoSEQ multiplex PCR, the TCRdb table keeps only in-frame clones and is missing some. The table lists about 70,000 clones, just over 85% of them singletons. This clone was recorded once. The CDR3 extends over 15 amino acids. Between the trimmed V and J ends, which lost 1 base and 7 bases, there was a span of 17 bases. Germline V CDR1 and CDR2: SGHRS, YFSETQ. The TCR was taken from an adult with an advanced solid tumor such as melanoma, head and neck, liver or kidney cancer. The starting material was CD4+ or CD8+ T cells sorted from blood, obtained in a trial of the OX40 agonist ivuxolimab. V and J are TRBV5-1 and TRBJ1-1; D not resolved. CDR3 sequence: CASSLTGIDGLEAFF. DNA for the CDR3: TGCGCCAGCAGCTTGACTGGGATCGACGGACTTGAAGCTTTCTTT. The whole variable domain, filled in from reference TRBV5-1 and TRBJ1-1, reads KAGVTQTPRYLIKTRGQQVTLSCSPISGHRSVSWYQQTPGQGLQFLFEYFSETQRNKGNFPGRFSGRQFSNSRSEMNVSTLELGDSALYLCASSLTGIDGLEAFFGQGTRLTVV.